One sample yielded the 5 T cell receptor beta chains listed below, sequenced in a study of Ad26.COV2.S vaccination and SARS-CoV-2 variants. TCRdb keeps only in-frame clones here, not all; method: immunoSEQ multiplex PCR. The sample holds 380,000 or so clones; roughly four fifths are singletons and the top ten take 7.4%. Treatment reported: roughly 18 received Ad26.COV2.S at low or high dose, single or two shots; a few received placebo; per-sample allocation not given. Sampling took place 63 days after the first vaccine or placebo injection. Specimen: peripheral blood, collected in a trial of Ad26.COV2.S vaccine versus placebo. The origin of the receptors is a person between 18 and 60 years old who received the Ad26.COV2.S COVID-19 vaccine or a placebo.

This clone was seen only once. The CDR3 bases are TGTGCCAGCTCCCTTTTGCCGTCCGGGACCTTACCCTCCTACAATGAGCAGTTCTTC. Its translation is CASSLLPSGTLPSYNEQFF. The rearrangement uses TRBV7-2 and TRBJ2-1; D could derive from TRBD1 or TRBD2 (5 bases each). CDR3 length: 19 amino acids. Deletions cut 8 bases from V and 0 bases from J, with 26 bases between. In germline, CDR1 is SGHTA, CDR2 FQGNSA.

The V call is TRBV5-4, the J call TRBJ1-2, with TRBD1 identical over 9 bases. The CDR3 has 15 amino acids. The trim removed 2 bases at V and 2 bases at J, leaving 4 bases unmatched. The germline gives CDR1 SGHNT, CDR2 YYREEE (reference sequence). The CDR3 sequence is CASSLRTGANYGYTF. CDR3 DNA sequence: TGTGCCAGCAGCTTACGGACAGGGGCCAACTATGGCTACACCTTC.

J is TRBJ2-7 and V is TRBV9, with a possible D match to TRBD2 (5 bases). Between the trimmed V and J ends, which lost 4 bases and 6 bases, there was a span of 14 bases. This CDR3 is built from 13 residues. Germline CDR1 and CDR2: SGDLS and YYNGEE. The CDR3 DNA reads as TGTGCCAGCAGCCGAAGAGTAGAGGGCGAGCAGTACTTC. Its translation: CASSRRVEGEQYF. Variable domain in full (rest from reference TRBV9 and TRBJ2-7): DSGVTQTPKHLITATGQRVTLRCSPRSGDLSVYWYQQSLDQGLQFLIQYYNGEERAKGNILERFSAQQFPDLHSELNLSSLELGDSALYFCASSRRVEGEQYFGPGTRLTVT.

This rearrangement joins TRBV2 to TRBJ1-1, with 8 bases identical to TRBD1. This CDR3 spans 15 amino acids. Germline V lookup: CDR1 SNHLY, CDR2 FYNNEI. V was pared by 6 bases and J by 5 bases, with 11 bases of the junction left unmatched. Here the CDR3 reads CASRDTGGVWTEAFF. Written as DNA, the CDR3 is TGTGCCAGCAGGGATACAGGGGGTGTATGGACTGAAGCTTTCTTT.

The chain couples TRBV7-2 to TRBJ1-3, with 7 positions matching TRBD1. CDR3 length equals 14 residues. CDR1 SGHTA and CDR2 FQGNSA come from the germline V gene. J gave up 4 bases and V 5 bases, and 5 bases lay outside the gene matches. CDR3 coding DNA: TGTGCCAGCAGCGGGGAGGGGGCGGGAAACACCATATATTTT. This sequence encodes CASSGEGAGNTIYF.